The 11 T cell receptor beta chains given below trace back to one sample, sequenced in a study of cytomegalovirus exposure and HLA in healthy donors. The PCR employed 60 Vbeta primers together with 13 Jbeta primers. Some clones are missing from TCRdb's copy, which holds only in-frame ones; the method was immunoSEQ multiplex PCR. Here the sample spans around 170,000 clones, around 80% being singletons. The sequenced material came from PBMCs. These receptors came from a man aged 18 to 35 in good health and CMV-seronegative.

This clone was found once. V and J are TRBV7-9 and TRBJ2-7; 10 bases are a match to TRBD2. Germline V lookup: CDR1 SEHNR, CDR2 FQNEAQ (reference sequence). CDR3 length equals 18 residues. V gave up 5 bases and J gave up 4 bases; unmatched junction bases: 17. This CDR3 is CASSPRTSTSGKGYEQYF. The CDR3 DNA is TGTGCCAGCAGCCCGCGGACTTCTACTAGCGGGAAGGGGTACGAGCAGTACTTC.

This clone was seen just once. J is TRBJ1-2 and V is TRBV11-2; TRBD1 agrees at 10 bases. V dropped 5 bases and J dropped 4; count of bases not matched to a gene: 7. CDR1 and CDR2 (germline): SGHAT, FQNNGV. This CDR3 spans 15 amino acids. The CDR3 here is CASSKPGTGVYGYTF. CDR3 DNA sequence: TGTGCCAGCAGCAAACCAGGGACAGGGGTCTATGGCTACACCTTC.

This clone was observed once. The genes are TRBV27 and TRBJ2-7; unclear D gene. Germline lookup yields CDR1 MNHEY and CDR2 SMNVEV (reference sequence). There are 14 residues in the CDR3. Trimming removed 2 bases at V and 3 bases at J, with 11 bases between. In nucleotides, the CDR3 is TGTGCCAGCAGTTTAAGTGACACCAACTACGAGCAGTACTTC. Translated, it gives CASSLSDTNYEQYF.

The chain is built from TRBV27 and TRBJ2-3; D may be TRBD1 (6 bases). This CDR3 has 15 amino acids. Germline V gene lookup returns CDR1 MNHEY and CDR2 SMNVEV (reference sequence). Trimming took off 7 bases at V and 1 base at J, with 15 bases between the two ends. The CDR3 sequence is CASNLQGAGTDTQYF. The DNA of the CDR3 is TGTGCCAGCAACCTACAGGGTGCGGGCACAGATACGCAGTATTTT.

V and J are TRBV5-1 and TRBJ2-1; 8 nucleotides align to TRBD2. The CDR3 has 14 residues. Germline lookup yields CDR1 SGHRS and CDR2 YFSETQ. V shed 6 bases, J shed 4 bases, and the junction held 6 bases outside the gene matches. This CDR3 reads CASKETSDYNEQFF. In DNA, the CDR3 is TGCGCCAGCAAAGAGACTAGCGATTACAATGAGCAGTTCTTC.

A single count supports this clone. The chain joins TRBV5-1 to TRBJ2-2; possibly TRBD2 for D (6 bases). The CDR3 runs to 15 residues. Trimming shortened V by 4 bases and J by 0 bases, and 10 bases separated the two germline ends. In germline, CDR1 is SGHRS, CDR2 YFSETQ. CDR3 in DNA: TGCGCCAGCAGCGCAGGGACTGCGAACACCGGGGAGCTGTTTTTT. Protein sequence: CASSAGTANTGELFF.

This clone has only one observation. J is TRBJ1-2 and V is TRBV30, with 8 bases fitting TRBD1. Germline trimming cut 2 bases from V and 8 bases from J; bases unmatched to any gene: 7. Germline CDR1 reads GTSNPN; CDR2 reads SVGIG (reference sequence). This CDR3 spans 13 amino acids. Here the CDR3 DNA reads TGTGCCTGGAGTCAACAGGGGGTACAGGGCTACACCTTC. As protein: CAWSQQGVQGYTF.

In this sample, this clone turned up once. This chain joins TRBV12-5 and TRBJ1-3; unclear D gene. Deletions cut 0 bases from V and 0 bases from J, with 18 bases between. Germline V gives CDR1 LGHNT, CDR2 FRNRAP. The CDR3 runs 19 residues. CDR3 nucleotides: TGTGCTAGTGGTTTGGTACACGCCCTGGGGAGTTCCTCTGGAAACACCATATATTTT. It translates to CASGLVHALGSSSGNTIYF.

V is TRBV5-1 and J is TRBJ1-2; TRBD1 is a possible D gene (5 bases). Germline V lookup: CDR1 SGHRS, CDR2 YFSETQ. The V and J ends lost 6 bases and 5 bases respectively, with 17 bases between them. The CDR3 sequence is 14 residues long. CDR3 nucleotide sequence: TGCGCCAGCAAACTTCAGGGTTCGGATTATGGCTACACCTTC. This gives the protein CASKLQGSDYGYTF.

The rearrangement joins TRBV5-4 to TRBJ2-7; 8 nucleotides match TRBD2. Germline CDR1 is SGHNT and CDR2 is YYREEE (reference sequence). J gave up 7 bases and V 4 bases, and 13 bases lay outside the gene matches. This CDR3 comprises 15 residues. The CDR3 is CASSRASGGTVEQYF. The CDR3 nucleotides read TGTGCCAGCAGCCGGGCCAGCGGGGGAACGGTAGAGCAGTACTTC.

In its sample, this clone was seen a few times. The sample holds other DNA sequences that translate to the same CDR3. In DNA, the CDR3 is TGTGCCTGGAGTGTACGGGGCTACGAGCAGTACTTC. Residues: CAWSVRGYEQYF. The V call is TRBV30, the J call TRBJ2-7; maybe TRBD2 (5 bases). Germline CDR1 reads GTSNPN; CDR2 reads SVGIG (reference sequence). This CDR3 is 12 amino acids long. Trimming removed 0 bases at V and 3 bases at J, with 6 bases between.